This T cell receptor (beta chain) was sequenced in a study of T cell responses to AZD1222 COVID-19 vaccine. Data came from immunoSEQ multiplex PCR; TCRdb stores just in-frame clones and leaves some out. The sample lists just under 85,000 clones, approximately 87% occurring once. Points on this clone: The antigen remains unidentified.

Germline V gene lookup returns CDR1 SGHRS and CDR2 YFSETQ. The CDR3 loop spans 16 amino acids. J gave up 2 bases and V 0 bases, and 6 bases lay outside the gene matches. Study results and caveats: Increased Spike-specific TCR breadth and depth were observed after two AZD1222 doses. Donors were chiefly white British, with a greater number of females, and clonal diversity was perhaps underestimated.

This chain connects TRBV5-1 to TRBJ2-5; 8 bases match TRBD1. The sequence came from an adult in good health. The sample consisted of peripheral blood, taken on day 0 of AZD1222 vaccination. Written as DNA, the CDR3 is TGCGCCAGCAGCTTGGCCACTGGGACAGGACAAGAGACCCAGTACTTC. It translates to CASSLATGTGQETQYF.